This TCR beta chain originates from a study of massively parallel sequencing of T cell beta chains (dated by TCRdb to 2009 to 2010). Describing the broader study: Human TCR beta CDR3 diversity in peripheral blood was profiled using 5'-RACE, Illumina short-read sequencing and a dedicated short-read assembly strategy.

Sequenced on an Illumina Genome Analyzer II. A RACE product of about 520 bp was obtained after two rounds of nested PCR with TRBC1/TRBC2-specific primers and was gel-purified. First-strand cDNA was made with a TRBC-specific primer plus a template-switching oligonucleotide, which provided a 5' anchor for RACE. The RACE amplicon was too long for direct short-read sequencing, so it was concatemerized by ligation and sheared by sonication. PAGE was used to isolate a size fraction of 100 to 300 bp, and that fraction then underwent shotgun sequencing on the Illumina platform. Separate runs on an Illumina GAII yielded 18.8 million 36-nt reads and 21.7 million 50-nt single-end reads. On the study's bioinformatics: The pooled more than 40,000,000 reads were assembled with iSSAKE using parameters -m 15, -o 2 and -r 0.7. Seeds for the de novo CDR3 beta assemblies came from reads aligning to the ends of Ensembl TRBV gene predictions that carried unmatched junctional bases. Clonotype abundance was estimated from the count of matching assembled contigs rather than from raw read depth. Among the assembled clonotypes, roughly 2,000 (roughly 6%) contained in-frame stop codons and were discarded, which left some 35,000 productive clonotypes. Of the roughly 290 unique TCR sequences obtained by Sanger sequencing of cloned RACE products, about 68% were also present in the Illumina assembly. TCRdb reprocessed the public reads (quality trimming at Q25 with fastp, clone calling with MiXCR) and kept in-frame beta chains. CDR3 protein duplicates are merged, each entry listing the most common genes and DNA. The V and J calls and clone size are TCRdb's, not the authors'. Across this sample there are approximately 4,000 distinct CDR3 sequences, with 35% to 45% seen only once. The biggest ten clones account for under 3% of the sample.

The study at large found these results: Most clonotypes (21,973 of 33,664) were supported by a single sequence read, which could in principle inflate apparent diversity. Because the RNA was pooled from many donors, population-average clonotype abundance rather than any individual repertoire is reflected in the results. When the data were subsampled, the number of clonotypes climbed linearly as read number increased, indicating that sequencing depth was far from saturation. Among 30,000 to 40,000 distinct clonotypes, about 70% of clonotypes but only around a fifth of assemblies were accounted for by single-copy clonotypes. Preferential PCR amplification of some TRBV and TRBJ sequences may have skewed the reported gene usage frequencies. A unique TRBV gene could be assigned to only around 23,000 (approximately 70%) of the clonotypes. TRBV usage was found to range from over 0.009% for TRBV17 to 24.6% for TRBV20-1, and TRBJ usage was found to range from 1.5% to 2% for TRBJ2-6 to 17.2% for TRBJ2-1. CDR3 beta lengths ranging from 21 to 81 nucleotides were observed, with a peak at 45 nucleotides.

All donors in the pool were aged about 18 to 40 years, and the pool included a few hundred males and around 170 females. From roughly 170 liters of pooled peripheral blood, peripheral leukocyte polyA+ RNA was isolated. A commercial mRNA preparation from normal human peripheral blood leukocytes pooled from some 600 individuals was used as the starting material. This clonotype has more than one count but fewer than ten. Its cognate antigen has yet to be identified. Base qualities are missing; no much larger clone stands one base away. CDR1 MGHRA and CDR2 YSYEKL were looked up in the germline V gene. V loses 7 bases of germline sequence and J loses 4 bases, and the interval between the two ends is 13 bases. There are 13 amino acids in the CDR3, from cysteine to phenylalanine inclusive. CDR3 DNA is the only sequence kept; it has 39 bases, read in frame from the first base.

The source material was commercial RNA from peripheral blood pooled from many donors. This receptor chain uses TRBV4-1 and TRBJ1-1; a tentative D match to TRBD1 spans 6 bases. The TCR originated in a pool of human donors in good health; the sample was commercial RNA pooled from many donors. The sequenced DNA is TGCGCCAGCATCCACGAGGGGGGCACTGAAGCTTTCTTT. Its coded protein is CASIHEGGTEAFF.